These T cell receptor beta chains were read from a single sample in a study of control samples from healthy donors and cancer patients. Generated by immunoSEQ multiplex PCR, the TCRdb table keeps only in-frame clones and is missing some. The table shows 200,000 to 250,000 clones, with roughly 94% occurring only once. Sequenced sample: blood. Every receptor here comes from a man between 50 and 59 years old in good health. The conserved cysteine and the conserved F or W are not part of the CDR3 here. Each record gives: D gene, J gene, V gene, CDR3 protein. D genes are given only for firm matches.

D: -; J: TRBJ2-5; V: TRBV28; CDR3: ASSLFGVETQY
D: TRBD1; J: TRBJ1-1; V: TRBV7-2; CDR3: ASSLQTGGGTEAF
D: -; J: TRBJ1-2; V: TRBV5-6; CDR3: ASSLGGTKGYT
D: -; J: TRBJ1-1; V: TRBV6-4; CDR3: ASSDIPGAATEAF
D: TRBD1; J: TRBJ1-6; V: TRBV6-6; CDR3: ASSPQGFGSPLH
D: -; J: TRBJ2-3; V: TRBV5-1; CDR3: ASSLRDSSTDTQY
D: TRBD1; J: TRBJ1-2; V: TRBV5-8; CDR3: ASSLVFGTGGNGYT
D: -; J: TRBJ2-5; V: TRBV19; CDR3: ASSIQLRAGNIQETQY
D: -; J: TRBJ1-5; V: TRBV2; CDR3: ASSPNSNQPQH
D: -; J: TRBJ2-3; V: TRBV19; CDR3: ASRPGGRDTQY
D: -; J: TRBJ1-3; V: TRBV4-2; CDR3: ASSQDQTVGNTIY
D: -; J: TRBJ1-6; V: TRBV20-1; CDR3: SAPDKAPLH
D: -; J: TRBJ1-4; V: TRBV18; CDR3: ASSAPGATNEKLF
D: -; J: TRBJ1-6; V: TRBV5-1; CDR3: ASSPGPPRQALH
D: -; J: TRBJ2-5; V: TRBV29-1; CDR3: SVDAFSGTQY
D: TRBD1; J: TRBJ1-1; V: TRBV5-1; CDR3: ASSLEGARTEAF
D: TRBD1; J: TRBJ1-4; V: TRBV5-6; CDR3: ASRGQGTNEKLF
D: -; J: TRBJ2-5; V: TRBV10-3; CDR3: AISATEYQETQY
D: TRBD2; J: TRBJ2-5; V: TRBV5-1; CDR3: ASSLTSGNRETQY